Listed below are T cell receptor beta chains from one sample, sequenced in a study of T cell repertoires in cytomegalovirus infection. TCRdb used MiXCR to reprocess the reads, holding one entry per CDR3 protein. The repertoire holds some 97,000 distinct CDR3 sequences, with around a quarter as singletons. The sample taken for sequencing was CD8+ T cells from PBMCs. The receptors come from a human donor in good health (CMV status not recorded). Some clones in this sample may be carry-over from other donors' samples. CDR3s include the opening cysteine and the closing phenylalanine or tryptophan. D genes are given only for firm matches. Expanded clones get a size class; other rows say once, few or many, or leave the size out.

j_call d_call v_call clone_size cdr3_aa cdr3_nt
TRBJ1-1 . TRBV12-3/TRBV12-4 . CASSSPSNIDTEAFF TGTGCCAGCAGTTCCCCGTCGAACATAGACACTGAAGCTTTCTTT
TRBJ1-4 . TRBV14 . CASSPHRAINEKLFF TGTGCCAGCAGCCCCCACAGGGCAATTAATGAAAAACTGTTTTTT
TRBJ2-1 TRBD2 TRBV9 . CASSSYSGSHNEQFF TGTGCCAGCAGCTCGTATAGCGGGAGCCACAATGAGCAGTTCTTC
TRBJ1-5 TRBD1 TRBV3-1 . CASSLAGQGGNQPQHF TGTGCCAGCAGCCTAGCTGGACAGGGCGGGAATCAGCCCCAGCATTTT
TRBJ2-7 . TRBV7-2 . CASSLAPTREQYF TGTGCCAGCAGCTTAGCTCCTACGCGGGAGCAGTACTTC
TRBJ2-7 TRBD2 TRBV7-9 . CASSSTSGGYEQYF TGTGCCAGCAGTTCCACTAGCGGGGGCTACGAGCAGTACTTC
TRBJ2-1 TRBD2 TRBV20-1 . CSARDLASGRANEQFF TGCAGTGCTAGAGATCTGGCTAGCGGGAGGGCCAATGAGCAGTTCTTC
TRBJ2-1 . TRBV19 few CASMDRGSSYNEQFF TGTGCCAGTATGGACCGGGGAAGCTCCTACAATGAGCAGTTCTTC
TRBJ2-7 TRBD1 TRBV28 . CASSLDRGLGEQYF TGTGCCAGCAGTTTGGACAGGGGCTTGGGCGAGCAGTACTTC
TRBJ2-7 . TRBV27 few CASMGGRGEQYF TGTGCCAGCATGGGGGGGAGGGGGGAGCAGTACTTC
TRBJ1-1 . TRBV28 many CASSLSYFNTEAFF TGTGCCAGCAGTTTATCCTATTTCAACACTGAAGCTTTCTTT
TRBJ1-3 TRBD1 TRBV2 few CASRHDRDRDDSGNTIYF TGTGCCAGCAGGCACGACCGGGACAGGGACGACTCTGGAAACACCATATATTTT
TRBJ2-1 . TRBV13 few CASSQSGPDPLSSYNEQFF TGTGCCAGCAGCCAATCCGGGCCGGATCCACTAAGCTCCTACAATGAGCAGTTCTTC
TRBJ2-3 . TRBV6-5 . CASRTTGADTQYF TGTGCCAGCAGGACTACTGGGGCAGATACGCAGTATTTT
TRBJ2-7 TRBD2 TRBV20-1 many CSARDDGRDSYEQYF TGCAGTGCTAGAGATGACGGGAGGGACTCCTACGAGCAGTACTTC
TRBJ1-2 . TRBV28 . CASSFETRGYTF TGTGCCAGCAGTTTCGAAACCAGGGGCTACACCTTC
TRBJ2-7 . TRBV20-1 . CSARDERDGDEQYF TGCAGTGCTAGAGATGAGCGCGACGGCGACGAGCAGTACTTC
TRBJ2-3 TRBD1 TRBV7-3 many CASSTRQGAATNTQYF TGTGCCAGCAGCACGCGACAGGGGGCAGCGACTAATACGCAGTATTTT
TRBJ2-3 . TRBV27 . CASSLFLGDTQYF TGTGCCAGCAGTTTATTCCTGGGAGATACGCAGTATTTT